This section outlines one TCR beta chain sequence together with its context. Its antigen is unknown. Base quality data are lacking; no much larger clone is found one base away. Genomic DNA was extracted from sorted cells with the QIAGEN DNeasy Blood and Tissue Kit for TCRbeta CDR3 sequencing. Through immunoSEQ, high-throughput TCRbeta CDR3 sequencing was done commercially, including PCR amplification with internal controls and bias correction. The paper's processing steps were these. Unique productive TCRbeta sequences were defined by CDR3 nucleotide sequence where primers matched, otherwise by CDR3 amino acid sequence with Vbeta and Jbeta genes. To correct for sorting error, sequences found in more than one sorted population at a frequency ratio of 2:1 or less were discarded, and the remaining shared sequences were assigned to the population with the higher frequency. Donor-reactive sequences were defined as at least 5-fold expanded in CFSE-low cells versus unstimulated cells, with frequency of at least 0.01% in CFSE-low cells. Jensen-Shannon divergence, calculated on the top 100 TCRbeta sequences ranked by frequency, was used to quantify repertoire divergence. When a sample had multiple sequencing runs, each run was corrected for sorting error separately and the runs were then pooled. TCRdb stores this immuneACCESS table with in-frame sequences only. Part of the clones is absent; in the studies checked, under half of the shortfall reflects unresolved V genes, and no reason is known for the rest. That table supplies the V and J calls and clone size; D and trimming were determined from the DNA. Counted in this sample were roughly 69,000 clones; roughly nine tenths of them appeared once. The ten largest clones add up to 0.35% to 0.5% of the sample.

This sample's time point label indicates: blood sample drawn before combined kidney and bone marrow transplant. Unstimulated Tregs (CD4+CD25+CD127-), CD4+ non-Tregs (CD4+CD25-), CD4 and CD8 cells were FACS-sorted from thawed PBMCs. The patients were a handful of recipients of combined kidney and bone marrow transplants from the ITN036ST trial, and samples were available only for these trial subjects. Healthy control blood was separated into PBMCs by Ficoll density gradient and cryopreserved, and patient PBMCs were collected both before and after transplant. The sample belongs to a study of Tregs in tolerant kidney transplant recipients (dated by TCRdb to between 2018 and 2021). For the wider study: Transplants used related donors with nonmyeloablative bone marrow transplantation; mixed chimerism was transient in the human trials. Before combined kidney and bone marrow transplantation, this study identified donor-specific regulatory T cells using TCRbeta sequencing and then followed those same cells after transplant.

From the cysteine up to the phenylalanine, the CDR3 has a length of 15 residues. Only the CDR3 portion is preserved as DNA: 45 bases, with reading frame beginning at the first base. Trimmed from V: 5 bases; trimmed from J: 8 bases; junction bases lacking a gene match: 6. CDR1 and CDR2 are read off the germline V gene as SGHAT and FQNNGV. What the research found in general, with its limitations: Donor-specific Treg expansion was found to exceed global Treg expansion in tolerant patients, suggesting antigen-driven rather than nonspecific expansion. The study was constrained by small patient numbers, and validation of the findings is required in larger populations and under other immunosuppression protocols. Expanding Tregs with activated donor B cells appeared to identify the most biologically relevant and donor-specific TCRbeta repertoire. For some patients, the PCR primers changed as time went on, which meant samples from those patients could not be compared with one another at the nucleotide level. Biological reproducibility was not directly assessed, although technical replication error appeared to be minimal.

The receptor was derived from a human donor who received a combined kidney and bone marrow transplant. In this chain, TRBV11-2 is recombined with TRBJ2-1, with 13 bases aligning to TRBD2. Sequencing was performed on CD4+ T cells from blood, taken before the transplant. The CDR3 amino acid sequence is: CASSDRTSGSHEQFF. The DNA reads TGTGCCAGCAGCGATCGGACTAGCGGGAGCCATGAGCAGTTCTTC.